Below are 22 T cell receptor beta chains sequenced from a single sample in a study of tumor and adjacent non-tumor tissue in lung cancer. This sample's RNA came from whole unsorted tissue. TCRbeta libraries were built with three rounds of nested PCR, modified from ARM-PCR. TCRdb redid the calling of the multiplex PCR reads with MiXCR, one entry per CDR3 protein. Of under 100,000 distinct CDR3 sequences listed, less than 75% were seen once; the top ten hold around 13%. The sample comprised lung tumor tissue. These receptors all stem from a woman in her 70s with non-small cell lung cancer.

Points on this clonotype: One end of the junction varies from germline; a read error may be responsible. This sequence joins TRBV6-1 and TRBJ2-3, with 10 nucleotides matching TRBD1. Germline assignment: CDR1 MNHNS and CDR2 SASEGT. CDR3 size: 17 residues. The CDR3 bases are TGTGTCAGCAATGAGTACTGGACAGGGGGTAGCACAGATACGCTGTATTTT. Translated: CVSNEYWTGGSTDTLYF.

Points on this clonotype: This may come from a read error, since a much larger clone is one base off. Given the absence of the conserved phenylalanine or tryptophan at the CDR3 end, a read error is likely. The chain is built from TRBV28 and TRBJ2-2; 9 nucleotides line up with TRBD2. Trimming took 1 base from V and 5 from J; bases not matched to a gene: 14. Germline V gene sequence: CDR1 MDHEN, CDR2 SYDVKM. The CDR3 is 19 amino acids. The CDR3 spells CASSLYGGTAGGVTGELFY. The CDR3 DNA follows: TGTGCCAGCAGTTTATACGGTGGAACGGCGGGAGGGGTTACCGGGGAGCTGTTTTAT.

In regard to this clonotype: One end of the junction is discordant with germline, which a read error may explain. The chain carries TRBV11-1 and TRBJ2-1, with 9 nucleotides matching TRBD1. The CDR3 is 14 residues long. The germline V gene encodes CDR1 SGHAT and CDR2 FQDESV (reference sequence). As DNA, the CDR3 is TGCGCCAGCAGCGGATACAGGGGGCCTTGTGAGCAGTTCTTC. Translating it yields CASSGYRGPCEQFF.

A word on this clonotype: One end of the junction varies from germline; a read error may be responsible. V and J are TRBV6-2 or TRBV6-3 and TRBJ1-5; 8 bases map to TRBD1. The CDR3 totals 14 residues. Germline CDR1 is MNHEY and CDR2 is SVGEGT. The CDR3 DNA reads TGTACCAGCAAGAGGACAGGGAGCGATCAGCCCCAGCATTTT. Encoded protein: CTSKRTGSDQPQHF.

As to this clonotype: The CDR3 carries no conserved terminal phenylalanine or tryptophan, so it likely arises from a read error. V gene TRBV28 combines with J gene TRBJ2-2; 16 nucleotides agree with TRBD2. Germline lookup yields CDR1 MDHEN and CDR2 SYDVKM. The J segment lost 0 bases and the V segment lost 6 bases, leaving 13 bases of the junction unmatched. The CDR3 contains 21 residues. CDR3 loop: CASSYLRPGLAGGTNTGELFL. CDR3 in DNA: TGTGCCAGCAGCTACCTCCGCCCGGGACTAGCGGGAGGGACGAACACCGGGGAGCTGTTTTTA.

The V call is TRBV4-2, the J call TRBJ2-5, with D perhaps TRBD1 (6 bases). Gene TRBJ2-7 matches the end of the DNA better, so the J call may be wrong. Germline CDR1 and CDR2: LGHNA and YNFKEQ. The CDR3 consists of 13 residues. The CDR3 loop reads CASSWGQAYEQYF. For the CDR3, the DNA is TGTGCCAGCAGCTGGGGGCAAGCGTACGAGCAGTACTTC.

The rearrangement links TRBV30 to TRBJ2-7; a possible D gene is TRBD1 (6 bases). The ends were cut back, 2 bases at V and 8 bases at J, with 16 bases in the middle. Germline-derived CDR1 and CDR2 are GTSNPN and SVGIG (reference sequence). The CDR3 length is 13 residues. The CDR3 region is CAWSTSQDSKQYF. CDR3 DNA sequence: TGTGCCTGGAGTACTAGTCAGGACAGCAAGCAGTACTTC.

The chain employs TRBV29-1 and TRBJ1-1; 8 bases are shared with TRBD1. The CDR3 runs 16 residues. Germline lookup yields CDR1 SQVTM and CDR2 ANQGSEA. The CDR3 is CSVPETGAGMNTEAFF. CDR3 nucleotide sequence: TGCAGTGTGCCGGAGACAGGGGCAGGGATGAACACTGAAGCTTTCTTT.

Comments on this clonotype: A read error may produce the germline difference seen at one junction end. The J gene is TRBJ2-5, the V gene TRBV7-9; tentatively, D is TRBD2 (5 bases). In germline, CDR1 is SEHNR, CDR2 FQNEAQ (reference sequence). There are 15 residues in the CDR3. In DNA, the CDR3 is TGTGCCTGCAGCTTGGCTCGGAGGCACCAAGAGACCCAGTACTTC. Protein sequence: CACSLARRHQETQYF. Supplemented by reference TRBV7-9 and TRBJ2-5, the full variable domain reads DTGVSQNPRHKITKRGQNVTFRCDPISEHNRLYWYRQTLGQGPEFLTYFQNEAQLEKSRLLSDRFSAERPKGSFSTLEIQRTEQGDSAMYLCACSLARRHQETQYFGPGTRLLVL.

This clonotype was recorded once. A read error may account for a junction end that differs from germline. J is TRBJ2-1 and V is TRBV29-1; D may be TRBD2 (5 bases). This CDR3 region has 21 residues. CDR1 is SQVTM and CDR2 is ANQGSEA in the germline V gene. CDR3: CSAGGGVAGNIPTSSYNEQFF. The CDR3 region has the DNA TGCAGCGCTGGAGGCGGAGTCGCCGGTAACATCCCCACGAGCTCCTACAATGAGCAGTTCTTT.

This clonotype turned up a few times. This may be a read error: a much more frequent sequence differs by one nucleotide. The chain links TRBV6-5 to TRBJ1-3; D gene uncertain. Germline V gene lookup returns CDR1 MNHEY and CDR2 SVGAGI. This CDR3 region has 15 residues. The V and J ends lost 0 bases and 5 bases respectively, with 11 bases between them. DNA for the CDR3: TGTGCCAGCAGTTACTCGGCAGTTGACCGAAACACCATATATTTT. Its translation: CASSYSAVDRNTIYF.

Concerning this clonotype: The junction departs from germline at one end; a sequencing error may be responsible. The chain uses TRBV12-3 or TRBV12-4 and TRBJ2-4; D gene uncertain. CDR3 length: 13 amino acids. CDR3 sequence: CASSLRQQYIQYF. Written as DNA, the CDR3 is TGTGCCAGTAGTTTAAGGCAGCAATACATTCAGTACTTC.

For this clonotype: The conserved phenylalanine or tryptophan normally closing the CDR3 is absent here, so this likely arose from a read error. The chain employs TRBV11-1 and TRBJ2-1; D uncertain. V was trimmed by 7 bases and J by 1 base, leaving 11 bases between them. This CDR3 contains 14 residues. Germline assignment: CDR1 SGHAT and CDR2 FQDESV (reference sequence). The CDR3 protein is CASTLGRSYNEQFL. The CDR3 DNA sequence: TGTGCCAGCACCCTCGGGCGGTCCTACAATGAGCAGTTCCTC.

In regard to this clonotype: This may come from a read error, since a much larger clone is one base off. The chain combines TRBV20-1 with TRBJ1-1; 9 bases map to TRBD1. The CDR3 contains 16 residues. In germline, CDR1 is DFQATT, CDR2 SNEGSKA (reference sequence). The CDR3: CSAPLGDRVGNTEVFF. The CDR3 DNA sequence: TGCAGTGCGCCATTAGGGGACAGGGTGGGGAACACTGAAGTTTTCTTT.

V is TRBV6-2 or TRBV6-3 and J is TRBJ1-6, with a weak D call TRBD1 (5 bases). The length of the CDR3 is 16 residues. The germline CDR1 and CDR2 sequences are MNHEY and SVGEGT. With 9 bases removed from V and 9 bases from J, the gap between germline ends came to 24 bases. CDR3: CARTRNTGTLTSPLHF. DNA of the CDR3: TGTGCCAGAACGAGAAACACCGGGACTCTAACTTCACCCCTCCACTTT.

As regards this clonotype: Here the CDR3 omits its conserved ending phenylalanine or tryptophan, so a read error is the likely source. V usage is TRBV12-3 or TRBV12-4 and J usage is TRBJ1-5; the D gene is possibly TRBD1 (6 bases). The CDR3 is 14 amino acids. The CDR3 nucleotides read TGTGCCAGCACCCCATGGGGGGGCAATCGGCCCCAGCATTTA. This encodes CASTPWGGNRPQHL.

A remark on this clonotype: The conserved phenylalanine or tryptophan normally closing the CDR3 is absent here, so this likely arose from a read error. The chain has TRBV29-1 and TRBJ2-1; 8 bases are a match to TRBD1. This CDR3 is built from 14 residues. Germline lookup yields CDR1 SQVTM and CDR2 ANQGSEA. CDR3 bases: TGCAGAGTCATCCGGGACAGGCTCGGGAATGAGCAGTTCATC. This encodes CRVIRDRLGNEQFI.

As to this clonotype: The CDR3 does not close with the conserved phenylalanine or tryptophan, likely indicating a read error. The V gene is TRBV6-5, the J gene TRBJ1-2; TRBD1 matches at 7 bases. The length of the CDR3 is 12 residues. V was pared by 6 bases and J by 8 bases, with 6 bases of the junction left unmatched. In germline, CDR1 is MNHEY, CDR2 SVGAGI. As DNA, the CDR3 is TGTGCCAGCAGGCAGGGGGTGTTCGGCTACACCTAC. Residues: CASRQGVFGYTY.

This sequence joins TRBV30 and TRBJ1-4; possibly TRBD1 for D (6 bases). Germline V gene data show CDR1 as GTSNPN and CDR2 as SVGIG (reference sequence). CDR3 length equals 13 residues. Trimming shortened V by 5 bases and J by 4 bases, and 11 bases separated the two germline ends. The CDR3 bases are TGTGCCTGGGACCGGACAGATAATGAAAAACTGTTTTTT. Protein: CAWDRTDNEKLFF.

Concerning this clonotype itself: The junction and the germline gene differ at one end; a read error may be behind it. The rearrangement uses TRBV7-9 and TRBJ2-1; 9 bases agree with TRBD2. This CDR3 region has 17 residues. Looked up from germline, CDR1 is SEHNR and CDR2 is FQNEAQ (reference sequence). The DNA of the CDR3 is TGTGCCAGCAGTTTTATGCGGATTAGCGGGAGTCTCAATGAGCATTTCTTC. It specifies CASSFMRISGSLNEHFF.

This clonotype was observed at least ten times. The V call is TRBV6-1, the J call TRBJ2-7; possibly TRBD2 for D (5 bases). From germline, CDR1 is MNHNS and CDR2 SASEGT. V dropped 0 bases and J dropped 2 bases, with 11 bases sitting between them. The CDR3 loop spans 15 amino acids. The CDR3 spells CASSEAGVLAYEQYF. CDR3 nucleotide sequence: TGTGCCAGCAGTGAAGCGGGAGTTTTGGCCTACGAGCAGTACTTC.

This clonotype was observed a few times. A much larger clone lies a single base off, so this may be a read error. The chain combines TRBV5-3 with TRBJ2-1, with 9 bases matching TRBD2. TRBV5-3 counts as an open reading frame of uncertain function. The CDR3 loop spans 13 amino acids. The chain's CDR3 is CARCLALAGDRFF. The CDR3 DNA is TGTGCCAGATGCTTGGCTTTAGCGGGAGACAGGTTCTTC.